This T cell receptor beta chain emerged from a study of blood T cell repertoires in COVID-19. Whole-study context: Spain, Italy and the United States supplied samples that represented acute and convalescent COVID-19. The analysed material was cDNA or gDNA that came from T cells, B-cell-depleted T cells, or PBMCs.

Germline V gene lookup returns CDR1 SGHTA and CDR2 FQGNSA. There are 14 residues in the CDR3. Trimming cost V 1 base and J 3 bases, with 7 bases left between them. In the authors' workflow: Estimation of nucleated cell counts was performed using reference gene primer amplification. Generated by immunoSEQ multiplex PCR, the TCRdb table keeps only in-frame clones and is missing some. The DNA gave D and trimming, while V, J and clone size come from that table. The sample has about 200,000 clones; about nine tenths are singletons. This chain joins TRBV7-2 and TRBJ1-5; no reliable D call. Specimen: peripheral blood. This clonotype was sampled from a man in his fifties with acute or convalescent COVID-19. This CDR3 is CASSLVQLNQPQHF. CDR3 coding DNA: TGTGCCAGCAGCTTAGTACAGCTCAATCAGCCCCAGCATTTT. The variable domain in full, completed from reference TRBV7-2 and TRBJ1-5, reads GAGVSQSPSNKVTEKGKDVELRCDPISGHTALYWYRQSLGQGLEFLIYFQGNSAPDKSGLPSDRFSAERTGGSVSTLTIQRTQQEDSAVYLCASSLVQLNQPQHFGDGTRLSIL.